One and the same sample provided the 14 T cell receptor beta chains below, sequenced in a study of shared clonotypes between healthy human individuals. Measured with immunoSEQ multiplex PCR; TCRdb has only the in-frame clones, and not every one. Here the sample spans some 95,000 clones, over 60% being singletons. The specimen sequenced was memory CD8+ T cells sorted from blood. Subset denoted: CD45RO+ cells pooled with CCR7-negative TemRA cells. Receptors originate from a young man in good health.

The V call is TRBV2, the J call TRBJ2-2, with D possibly TRBD2 on 6 matching bases. The CDR3 spans 14 residues. Looked up from germline, CDR1 is SNHLY and CDR2 is FYNNEI. V was pared by 8 bases and J by 3 bases, with 13 bases between. DNA of the CDR3: TGTGCCAGCGGAATGGGGGGTGACACCGGGGAGCTGTTTTTT. Protein sequence: CASGMGGDTGELFF. Full variable domain (missing parts from reference TRBV2 and TRBJ2-2): EPEVTQTPSHQVTQMGQEVILRCVPISNHLYFYWYRQILGQKVEFLVSFYNNEISEKSEIFDDQFSVERPDGSNFTLKIRSTKLEDSAMYFCASGMGGDTGELFFGEGSRLTVL.

The chain combines TRBV6-1 with TRBJ1-5; D is possibly TRBD1 (5 bases). The CDR3 contains 14 residues. The germline V gene encodes CDR1 MNHNS and CDR2 SASEGT. Trimming took off 2 bases at V and 5 bases at J, with 10 bases between the two ends. The CDR3: CASSEIGVDQPQHF. For the CDR3, the DNA is TGTGCCAGCAGTGAAATAGGGGTGGATCAGCCCCAGCATTTT.

J is TRBJ2-5 and V is TRBV7-9, with a weak D call TRBD1 (7 bases). Trimming took off 4 bases at V and 7 bases at J, with 19 bases between the two ends. Germline CDR1 SEHNR, CDR2 FQNEAQ (reference sequence). The CDR3 runs 15 residues. In DNA form, the CDR3 reads TGTGCCAGCAGCTATCAACTGGACCAGGGGGGGACCCAGTACTTC. Its protein is CASSYQLDQGGTQYF.

In the case of this clone: One end of the junction fails to match germline, which may point to a read error. The chain joins TRBV7-2 to TRBJ1-2; D is unclear. The germline CDR1 and CDR2 sequences are SGHTA and FQGNSA. CDR3 length equals 13 residues. DNA for the CDR3: TGTACCAGCAGCTTAGAGGTCCGCCTTATCCCCCTTTTC. This codes for CTSSLEVRLIPLF.

The V gene is TRBV5-1, the J gene TRBJ1-2, with 10 bases lining up with TRBD1. The germline V gene has CDR1 SGHRS and CDR2 YFSETQ. This CDR3 spans 15 amino acids. With 4 bases clipped from V and 4 bases from J, the junction kept 7 bases outside the gene matches. Here the CDR3 DNA reads TGCGCCAGCAGCCCCGGGGGACAGGGGCTCTATGGCTACACCTTC. Its translation is CASSPGGQGLYGYTF. Full variable domain (remainder filled in from reference TRBV5-1 and TRBJ1-2): KAGVTQTPRYLIKTRGQQVTLSCSPISGHRSVSWYQQTPGQGLQFLFEYFSETQRNKGNFPGRFSGRQFSNSRSEMNVSTLELGDSALYLCASSPGGQGLYGYTFGSGTRLTVV.

CDR3 loop: CASSQADRGLNEQFF. CDR3 DNA sequence: TGCGCCAGCAGCCAAGCGGACAGGGGCTTAAATGAGCAGTTCTTC. J is TRBJ2-1 and V is TRBV4-3; 9 nucleotides align to TRBD1. There are 15 residues in the CDR3. J gave up 7 bases and V 1 base, and 5 bases lay outside the gene matches. Germline V lookup: CDR1 LGHNA, CDR2 YSLEER.

This clone was seen many times. V and J are TRBV7-2 and TRBJ1-4; D uncertain. With 1 base removed from V and 8 bases from J, the gap between germline ends came to 8 bases. CDR3 size: 13 residues. Germline loops: CDR1 SGHTA, CDR2 FQGNSA. The CDR3 loop reads CASSLGAGEKLFF. In nucleotides, the CDR3 is TGTGCCAGCAGCTTAGGGGCGGGGGAAAAACTGTTTTTT.

This clone was counted many times. Other DNA sequences of this sample code for an identical CDR3. The CDR3 nucleotides read TGTGCCAGCAGTTTCCTTCCCGGAACTGAAGCTTTCTTT. The encoded protein is CASSFLPGTEAFF. This chain joins TRBV6-6 and TRBJ1-1, with D unclear. CDR3 size: 13 residues. V lost 4 bases and J lost 5, with 11 bases in between. The germline CDR1 and CDR2 sequences are MNHNY and SVGAGI (reference sequence).

The CDR3 region has the DNA TGTGCCAGCAGGAGGGTAGCGGGAGTGACCGGGGAGCTGTTTTTT. Its protein product is CASRRVAGVTGELFF. The chain recombines TRBV2 with TRBJ2-2, with 9 bases that match TRBD2. Per germline, CDR1 SNHLY and CDR2 FYNNEI. The ends lost 6 bases at V and 5 bases at J; junction bases unmatched: 7. This CDR3 contains 15 residues.

The V call is TRBV7-9, the J call TRBJ2-2; D not resolved. The germline V gene has CDR1 SEHNR and CDR2 FQNEAQ (reference sequence). Trimming stripped 4 bases from V and 0 bases from J, with 9 bases between. The CDR3 runs to 15 residues. CDR3 region: CASSSPVSNTGELFF. CDR3 DNA sequence: TGTGCCAGCAGCTCACCGGTTTCGAACACCGGGGAGCTGTTTTTT.

The CDR3 loop reads CASSPGDGYSNQPQHF. CDR3 DNA: TGTGCCAGCTCACCAGGGGACGGTTATAGCAATCAGCCCCAGCATTTT. This chain connects TRBV18 to TRBJ1-5, with TRBD1 as a possible D gene (5 bases). Per germline, CDR1 KGHSH and CDR2 LQKENI. V was trimmed by 2 bases and J by 0 bases, leaving 11 bases between them. The CDR3 covers 16 residues.

The rearrangement links TRBV14 to TRBJ2-7; no definite D call. Germline CDR1 is SGHDN and CDR2 is FVKESK. V was shortened by 0 bases and J by 9 bases, with 12 bases between the two germline ends. The CDR3 totals 13 residues. As DNA, the CDR3 is TGTGCCAGCAGCCAAGATTCGGTCTATGGGCAGTACTTC. It encodes CASSQDSVYGQYF.

V and J are TRBV28 and TRBJ2-6; tentatively, D is TRBD1 (6 bases). V dropped 0 bases and J dropped 3 bases, with 9 bases sitting between them. The CDR3 sequence is 16 residues long. Looked up from germline, CDR1 is MDHEN and CDR2 is SYDVKM. The CDR3: CASSLWDSVGANVLTF. In DNA, the CDR3 is TGTGCCAGCAGTTTATGGGACAGCGTTGGGGCCAACGTCCTGACTTTC.

The V and J genes are TRBV5-6 and TRBJ2-7; 7 positions agree with TRBD2. J lost 2 bases, V lost 2 bases, and 13 bases had no gene match. The CDR3 contains 17 residues. The germline gives CDR1 SGHDT, CDR2 YYEEEE. As DNA, the CDR3 is TGTGCCAGCAGCTTAGTTGGTGGGAGGGCATTGCCCTACGAGCAGTACTTC. Translating gives CASSLVGGRALPYEQYF.